The source of this TCR beta chain is a study of vaccination and CD4 T cells after COVID-19. Study-level background: It was a median about 92 days after diagnosis, with a range of 35 to 161, that post-COVID samples were drawn. From HCoV-229E, HCoV-OC43, HCoV-NL63 and SARS-CoV-2, overlapping spike peptides were used to stimulate the cells.

Study-wide points: Median counts of SARS-CoV-2-reactive clonotypes increased from roughly 22 to 38; this difference was not significant.

On this clonotype: The antigen remains undetermined.

Time point in this sample: late sampling 161 to 241 days after vaccination in a few convalescent patients. Treatment meaning: roughly 11-day PBMC culture with coronavirus spike peptide pools or control peptides (ViraFEST assay). PCR tests turned positive between March and December 2020, before US Alpha, Beta and Delta variants. Sequenced with the Oncomine TCR Beta short-read assay was DNA taken from cultured CD4+ T cells. From the PCR reads, TCRdb called clonotypes with MiXCR, one entry per CDR3 protein. The sample holds roughly 28,000 distinct CDR3 sequences; 40% to 45% are singletons and the top ten take 5.2%. Trimming cost V 4 bases and J 6 bases, with 13 bases left between them. The CDR3 spans 14 residues.

This sample comprised CD4+ T cells from blood, cultured in vitro, obtained about 7 months after SARS-CoV-2 vaccination. The TCR originated in a human donor who had recovered from COVID-19. The rearrangement joins TRBV12-3 or TRBV12-4 to TRBJ2-1; the D is unclear. CDR3 DNA sequence: TGTGCCAGCAGTTCCAGAAACAGTGTCAATGAGCAGTTCTTC. It is translated as CASSSRNSVNEQFF.